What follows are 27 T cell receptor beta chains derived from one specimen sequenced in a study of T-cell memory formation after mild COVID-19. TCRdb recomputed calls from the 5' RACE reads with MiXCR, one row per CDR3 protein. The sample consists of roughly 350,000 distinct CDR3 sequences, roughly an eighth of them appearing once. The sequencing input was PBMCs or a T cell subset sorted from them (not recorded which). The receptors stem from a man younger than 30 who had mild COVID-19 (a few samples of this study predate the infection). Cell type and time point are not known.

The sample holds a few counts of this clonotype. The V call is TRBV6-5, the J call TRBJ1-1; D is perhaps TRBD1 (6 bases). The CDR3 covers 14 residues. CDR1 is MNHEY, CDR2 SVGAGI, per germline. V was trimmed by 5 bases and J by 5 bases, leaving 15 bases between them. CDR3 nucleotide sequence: TGTGCCAGCAGTCGTTTGGACAGTCATACTGAAGCTTTCTTT. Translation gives CASSRLDSHTEAFF.

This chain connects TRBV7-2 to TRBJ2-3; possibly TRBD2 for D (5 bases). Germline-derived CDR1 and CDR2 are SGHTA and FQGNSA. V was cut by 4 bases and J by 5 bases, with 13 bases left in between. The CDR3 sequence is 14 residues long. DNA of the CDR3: TGTGCCAGCAGCTCCAGAGGGTTTGTAGATACGCAGTATTTT. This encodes CASSSRGFVDTQYF.

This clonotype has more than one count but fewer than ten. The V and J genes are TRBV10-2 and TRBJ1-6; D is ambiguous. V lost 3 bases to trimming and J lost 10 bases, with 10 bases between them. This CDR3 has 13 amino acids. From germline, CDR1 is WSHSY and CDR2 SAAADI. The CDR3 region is CASSENLRSPLHF. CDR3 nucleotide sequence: TGCGCCAGCAGTGAAAACTTGCGCTCACCCCTCCACTTT.

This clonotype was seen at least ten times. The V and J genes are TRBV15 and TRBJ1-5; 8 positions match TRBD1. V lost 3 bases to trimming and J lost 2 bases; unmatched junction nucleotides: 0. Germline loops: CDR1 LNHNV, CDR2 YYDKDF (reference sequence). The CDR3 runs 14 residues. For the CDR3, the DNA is TGTGCCACCAGCAGGGGACAGGGCAATCAGCCCCAGCATTTT. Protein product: CATSRGQGNQPQHF.

CDR3 in amino acids: CASRTNQGWPTEAFF. The CDR3 region has the DNA TGTGCCAGTAGGACCAACCAAGGATGGCCCACTGAAGCTTTCTTT. The rearrangement uses TRBV19 and TRBJ1-1; D is undetermined. The CDR3 is 15 residues long. Trimming shortened V by 6 bases and J by 4 bases, and 18 bases separated the two germline ends. The germline CDR1 and CDR2 sequences are LNHDA and SQIVND (reference sequence). Drawing the rest from reference TRBV19 and TRBJ1-1, the complete variable domain is DGGITQSPKYLFRKEGQNVTLSCEQNLNHDAMYWYRQDPGQGLRLIYYSQIVNDFQKGDIAEGYSVSREKKESFPLTVTSAQKNPTAFYLCASRTNQGWPTEAFFGQGTRLTVV.

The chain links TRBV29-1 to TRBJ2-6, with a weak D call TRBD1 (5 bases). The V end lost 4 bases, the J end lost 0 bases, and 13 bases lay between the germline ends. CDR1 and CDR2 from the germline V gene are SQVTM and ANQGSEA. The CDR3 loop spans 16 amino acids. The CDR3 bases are TGCAGCGTTGCAGTTTGGGGCCGCTCTGGGGCCAACGTCCTGACTTTC. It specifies CSVAVWGRSGANVLTF.

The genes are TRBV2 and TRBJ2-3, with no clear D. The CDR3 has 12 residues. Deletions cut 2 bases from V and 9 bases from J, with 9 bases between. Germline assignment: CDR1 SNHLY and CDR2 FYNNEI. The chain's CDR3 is CASSELFRTQYF. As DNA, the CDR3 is TGTGCCAGCAGTGAATTATTTAGGACGCAGTATTTT. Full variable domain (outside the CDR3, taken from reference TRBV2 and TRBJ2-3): EPEVTQTPSHQVTQMGQEVILRCVPISNHLYFYWYRQILGQKVEFLVSFYNNEISEKSEIFDDQFSVERPDGSNFTLKIRSTKLEDSAMYFCASSELFRTQYFGPGTRLTVL.

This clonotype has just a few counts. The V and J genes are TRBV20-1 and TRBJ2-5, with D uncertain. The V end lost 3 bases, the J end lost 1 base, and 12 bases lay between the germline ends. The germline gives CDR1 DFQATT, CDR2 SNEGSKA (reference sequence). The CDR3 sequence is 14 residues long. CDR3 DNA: TGCAGTGCTAGGATAGGCCTACTCCAAGAGACCCAGTACTTC. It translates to CSARIGLLQETQYF.

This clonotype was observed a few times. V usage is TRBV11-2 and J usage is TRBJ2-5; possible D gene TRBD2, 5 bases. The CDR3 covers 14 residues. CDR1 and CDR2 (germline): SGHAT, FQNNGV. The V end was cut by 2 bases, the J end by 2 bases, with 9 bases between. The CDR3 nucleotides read TGTGCCAGCAGCTTAAGTGAGGGACAAGAGACCCAGTACTTC. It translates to CASSLSEGQETQYF.

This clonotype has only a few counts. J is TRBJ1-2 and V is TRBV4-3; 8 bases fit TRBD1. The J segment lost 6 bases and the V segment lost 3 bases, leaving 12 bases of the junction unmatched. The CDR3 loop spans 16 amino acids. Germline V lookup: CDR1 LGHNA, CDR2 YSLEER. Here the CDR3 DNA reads TGCGCCAGCAGCCACCTTAGGACAGGGCGGGAGAATGGCTACACCTTC. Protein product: CASSHLRTGRENGYTF.

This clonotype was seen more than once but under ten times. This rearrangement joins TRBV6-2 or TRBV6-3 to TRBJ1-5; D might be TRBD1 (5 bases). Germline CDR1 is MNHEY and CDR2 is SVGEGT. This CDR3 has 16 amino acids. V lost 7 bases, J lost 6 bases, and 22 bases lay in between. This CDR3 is CASIGSGSGRAQPQHF. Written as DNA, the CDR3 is TGTGCCAGCATCGGAAGCGGGTCGGGCAGGGCTCAGCCCCAGCATTTT.

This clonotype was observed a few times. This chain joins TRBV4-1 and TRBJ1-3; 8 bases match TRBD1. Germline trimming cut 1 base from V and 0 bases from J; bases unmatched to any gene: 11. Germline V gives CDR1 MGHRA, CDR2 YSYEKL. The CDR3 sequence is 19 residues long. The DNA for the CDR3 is TGCGCCAGCAGCCAAGCCCCCGGACAGGGAGAATACTCTGGAAACACCATATATTTT. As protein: CASSQAPGQGEYSGNTIYF.

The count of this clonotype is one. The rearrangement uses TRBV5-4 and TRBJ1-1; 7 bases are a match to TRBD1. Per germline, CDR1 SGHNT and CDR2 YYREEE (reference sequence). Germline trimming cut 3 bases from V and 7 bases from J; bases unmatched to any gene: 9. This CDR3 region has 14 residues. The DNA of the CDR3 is TGTGCCAGCAGCTCGGGCCCAGGGGGGGTTGAAGCTTTCTTT. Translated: CASSSGPGGVEAFF.

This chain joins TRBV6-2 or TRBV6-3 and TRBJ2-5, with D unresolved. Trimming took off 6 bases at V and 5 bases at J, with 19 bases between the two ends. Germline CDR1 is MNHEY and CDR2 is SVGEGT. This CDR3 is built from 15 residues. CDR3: CASSPTTWVYETQYF. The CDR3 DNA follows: TGTGCCAGCAGCCCTACTACTTGGGTGTATGAGACCCAGTACTTC.

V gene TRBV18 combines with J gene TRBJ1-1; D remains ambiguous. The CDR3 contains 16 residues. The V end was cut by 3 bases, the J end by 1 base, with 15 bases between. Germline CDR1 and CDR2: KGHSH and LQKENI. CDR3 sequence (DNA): TGTGCCAGCTCACCGGGTTGGGCAGGTTCGAACACTGAAGCTTTCTTT. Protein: CASSPGWAGSNTEAFF.

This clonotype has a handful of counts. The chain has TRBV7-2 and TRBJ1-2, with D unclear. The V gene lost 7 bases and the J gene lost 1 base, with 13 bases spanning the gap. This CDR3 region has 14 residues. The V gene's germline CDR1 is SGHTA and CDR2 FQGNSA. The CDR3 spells CASTFESYNYGYTF. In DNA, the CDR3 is TGTGCCAGCACTTTCGAGTCCTATAACTATGGCTACACCTTC.

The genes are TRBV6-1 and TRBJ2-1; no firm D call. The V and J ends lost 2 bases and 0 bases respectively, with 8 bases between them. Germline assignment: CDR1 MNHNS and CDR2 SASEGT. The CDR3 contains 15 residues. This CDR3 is CASSELESSYNEQFF. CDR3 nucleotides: TGTGCCAGCAGTGAACTGGAAAGCTCCTACAATGAGCAGTTCTTC.

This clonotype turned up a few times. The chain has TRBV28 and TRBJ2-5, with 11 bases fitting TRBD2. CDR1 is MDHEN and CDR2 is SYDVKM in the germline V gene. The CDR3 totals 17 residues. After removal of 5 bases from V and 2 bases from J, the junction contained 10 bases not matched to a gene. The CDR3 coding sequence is TGTGCCAGCAGTCCATTACGACTAGCGGGGTCGCAAGAGACCCAGTACTTC. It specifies CASSPLRLAGSQETQYF.

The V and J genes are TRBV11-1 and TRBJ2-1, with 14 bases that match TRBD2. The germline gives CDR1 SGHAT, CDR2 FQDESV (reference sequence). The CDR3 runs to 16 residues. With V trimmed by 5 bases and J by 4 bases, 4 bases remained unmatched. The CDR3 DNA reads TGTGCCAGCAGCCGACTAGCGGGGGGGCCTTACAATGAGCAGTTCTTC. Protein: CASSRLAGGPYNEQFF. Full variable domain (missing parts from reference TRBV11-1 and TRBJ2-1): EAEVAQSPRYKITEKSQAVAFWCDPISGHATLYWYRQILGQGPELLVQFQDESVVDDSQLPKDRFSAERLKGVDSTLKIQPAELGDSAMYLCASSRLAGGPYNEQFFGPGTRLTVL.

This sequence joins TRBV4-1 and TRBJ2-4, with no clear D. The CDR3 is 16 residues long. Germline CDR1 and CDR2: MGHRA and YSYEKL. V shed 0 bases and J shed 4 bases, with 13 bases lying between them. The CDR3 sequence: CASSQDPGFSKNIQYF. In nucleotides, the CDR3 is TGCGCCAGCAGCCAAGATCCCGGGTTTAGTAAAAACATTCAGTACTTC.

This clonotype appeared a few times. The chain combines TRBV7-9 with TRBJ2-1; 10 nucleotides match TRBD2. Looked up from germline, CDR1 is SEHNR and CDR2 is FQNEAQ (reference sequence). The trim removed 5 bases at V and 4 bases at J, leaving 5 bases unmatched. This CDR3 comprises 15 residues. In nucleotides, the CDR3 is TGTGCCAGCAGCATACCAGCGGGGGGGTACAATGAGCAGTTCTTC. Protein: CASSIPAGGYNEQFF.

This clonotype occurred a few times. The CDR3 bases are TGCGCCAGCAGCTCTTCTCCTGGTGGGGGCCCTGAAGCTTTCTTT. It translates to CASSSSPGGGPEAFF. The chain links TRBV5-1 to TRBJ1-1; the D gene is possibly TRBD1 (6 bases). V shed 3 bases and J shed 6 bases, with 18 bases lying between them. The CDR3 sequence is 15 residues long. Germline V gene sequence: CDR1 SGHRS, CDR2 YFSETQ.

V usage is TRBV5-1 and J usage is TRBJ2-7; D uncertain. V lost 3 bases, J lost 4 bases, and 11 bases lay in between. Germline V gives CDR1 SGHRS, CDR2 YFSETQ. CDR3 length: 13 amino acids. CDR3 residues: CASSSRRNYEQYF. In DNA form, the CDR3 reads TGCGCCAGCAGCTCTAGACGGAATTACGAGCAGTACTTC.

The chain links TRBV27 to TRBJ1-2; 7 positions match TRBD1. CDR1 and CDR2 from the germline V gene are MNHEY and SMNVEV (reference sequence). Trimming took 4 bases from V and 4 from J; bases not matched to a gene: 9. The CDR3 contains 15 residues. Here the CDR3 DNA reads TGTGCCAGCAGTTCACCGACAGGGAAGACCTATGGCTACACCTTC. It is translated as CASSSPTGKTYGYTF.

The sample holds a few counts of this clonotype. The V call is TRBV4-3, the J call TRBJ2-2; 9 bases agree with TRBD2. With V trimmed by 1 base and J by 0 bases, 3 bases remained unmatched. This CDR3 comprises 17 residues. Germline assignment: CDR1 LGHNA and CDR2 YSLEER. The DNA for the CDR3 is TGCGCCAGCAGCCAAGTTCTAGCGGGGCCGAACACCGGGGAGCTGTTTTTT. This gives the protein CASSQVLAGPNTGELFF.

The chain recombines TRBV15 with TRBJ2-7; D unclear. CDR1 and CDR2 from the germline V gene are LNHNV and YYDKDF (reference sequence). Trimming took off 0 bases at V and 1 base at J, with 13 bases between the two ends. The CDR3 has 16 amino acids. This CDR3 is CATSRDLGLPSYEQYV. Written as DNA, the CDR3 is TGTGCCACCAGCAGAGATCTGGGTCTCCCTTCCTACGAGCAGTACGTC.

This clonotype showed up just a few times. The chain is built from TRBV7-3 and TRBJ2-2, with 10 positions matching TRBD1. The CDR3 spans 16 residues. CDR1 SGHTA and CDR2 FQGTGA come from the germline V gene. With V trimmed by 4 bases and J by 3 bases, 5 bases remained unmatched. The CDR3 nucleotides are TGTGCCAGCAGCTCGACAGGGGGCTTAGACACCGGGGAGCTGTTTTTT. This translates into CASSSTGGLDTGELFF.